This T cell receptor beta chain derives from a study of shared clonotypes between healthy human individuals. The overall study: Aged 18 to 49, the donors were two women and three men. Study-wide points: Across subsets, estimated richness was generally greater for naive than for memory populations.

V lost 6 bases and J lost 5, with 7 bases in between. The germline CDR1 and CDR2 sequences are SGHTA and FQGNSA. There are 11 residues in the CDR3. The donor cohort consisted entirely of Caucasian adults residing in Nashville, Tennessee. Naive CD45RA+ and memory CD45RA-negative subsets were split from CD4+ cells. Details on this clone: Its antigen is undetermined.

Clones were read by immunoSEQ multiplex PCR, and TCRdb kept only the in-frame ones, dropping some. The repertoire has under 1,100,000 clones, approximately 72% of them found once; the top ten carry 1.4%. The TCR sequence derives from a man aged 18 to 30 in good health. Sequenced sample: memory CD4+ T cells sorted from blood. Subset given: CD45RA-negative fraction. The chain is built from TRBV7-2 and TRBJ2-5; no reliable D call. Here the CDR3 reads CASRNTETQYF. In DNA form, the CDR3 reads TGTGCCAGCAGGAATACGGAGACCCAGTACTTC. Drawing the rest from reference TRBV7-2 and TRBJ2-5, the complete variable domain is GAGVSQSPSNKVTEKGKDVELRCDPISGHTALYWYRQSLGQGLEFLIYFQGNSAPDKSGLPSDRFSAERTGGSVSTLTIQRTQQEDSAVYLCASRNTETQYFGPGTRLLVL.